This is a list of T cell receptor beta chains from one sample in a study of control samples from healthy donors and cancer patients. Generated by immunoSEQ multiplex PCR, the TCRdb table keeps only in-frame clones and is missing some. The sample includes 45,000 to 60,000 clones, about nine tenths of them seen just once. Sequenced: PBMCs. The receptors were sampled from a man in his fifties or sixties with head and neck cancer. Both conserved end residues are part of each CDR3. Each record gives: D gene, V gene, J gene, CDR3 protein. D genes are given only for firm matches.

-	TRBV6-5	TRBJ1-6	CASSPVRGDSPLHF
-	TRBV20-1	TRBJ2-1	CSVEGDNEQFF
-	TRBV6-2/TRBV6-3	TRBJ2-1	CASRPSAQTPNEQFF
-	TRBV7-3	TRBJ2-2	CASSLTNTGELFF
-	TRBV19	TRBJ1-5	CASSWGKRGQNQPQHF
-	TRBV27	TRBJ1-5	CASRLRFITNNQPQHF
-	TRBV7-2	TRBJ2-5	CASSLIQETQYF
-	TRBV6-5	TRBJ1-4	CASSYSSTGFYEKLFF
-	TRBV6-6	TRBJ2-2	CASSQGLTGELFF
TRBD2	TRBV19	TRBJ2-7	CASSTTLAGYEQYF
-	TRBV7-2	TRBJ1-6	CASSSAFRVWDSPLHF
TRBD1	TRBV6-2/TRBV6-3	TRBJ1-2	CASSYETGVSVHGYTF
-	TRBV3-1/TRBV3-2	TRBJ2-7	CASSQDALAPSFYEQYF
-	TRBV2	TRBJ1-3	CASSRLSGNTIYF
-	TRBV7-9	TRBJ1-5	CASSDDRSNQPQHF
-	TRBV28	TRBJ1-5	CASSSRGGSNQPQHF
TRBD1	TRBV30	TRBJ2-7	CAWSPRQGASEQYF
-	TRBV6-1	TRBJ1-2	CASSERVRNYGYTF